This T cell receptor (beta chain) originates from a study of CD8 T cells in ankylosing spondylitis. Study-level results: A subset of motif variants has previously been described in the synovial fluid and blood of reactive arthritis. Seven or eight highly homologous variants formed a TCR beta motif that appeared characteristic of ankylosing spondylitis blood. From matched ankylosing spondylitis synovial fluid, disease-linked clones were reportedly recovered at significantly enriched levels. Disease-linked clones proved CD8+ and comparatively uncommon in peripheral blood.

CDR1 KGHDR and CDR2 SFDVKD come from the germline V gene. This CDR3 contains 19 residues. Trimming cost V 1 base and J 1 base; bases outside gene matches: 9. The authors made TCR beta libraries by quantitative 5'-RACE with molecular barcodes. MiXCR was run by TCRdb on the 5' RACE reads, yielding one entry per CDR3 protein. The profile covers 470,000 or so distinct CDR3 sequences, with roughly 27% appearing a single time and about 0.89% taken by the ten largest. For this clonotype: Its specificity is not known.

V and J are TRBV24-1 and TRBJ2-7; 13 bases agree with TRBD2. The sequence came from a male donor with ankylosing spondylitis. Sequencing was performed on blood, either unsorted or a sorted T cell fraction (not recorded which). The CDR3 coding sequence is TGTGCCACCAGTGATTTCTGGACTAGCGGGAGCGACAGGTCCTACGAGCAGTACGTC. This encodes CATSDFWTSGSDRSYEQYV.